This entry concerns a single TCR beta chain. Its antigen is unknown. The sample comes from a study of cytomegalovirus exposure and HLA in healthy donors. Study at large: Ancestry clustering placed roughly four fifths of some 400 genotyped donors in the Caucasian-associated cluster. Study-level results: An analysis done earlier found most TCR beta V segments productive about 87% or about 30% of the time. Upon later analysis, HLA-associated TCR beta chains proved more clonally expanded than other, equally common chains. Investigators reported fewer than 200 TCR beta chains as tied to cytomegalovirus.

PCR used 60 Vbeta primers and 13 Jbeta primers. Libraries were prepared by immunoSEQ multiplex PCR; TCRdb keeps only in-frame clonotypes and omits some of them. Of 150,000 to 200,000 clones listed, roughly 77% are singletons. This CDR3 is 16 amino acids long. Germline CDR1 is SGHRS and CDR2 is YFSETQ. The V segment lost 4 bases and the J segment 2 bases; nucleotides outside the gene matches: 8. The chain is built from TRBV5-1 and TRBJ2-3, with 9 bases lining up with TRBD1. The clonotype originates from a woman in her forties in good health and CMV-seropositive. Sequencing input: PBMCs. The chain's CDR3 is CASSHGTGIPTDTQYF. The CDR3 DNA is TGCGCCAGCAGCCACGGGACAGGGATACCCACAGATACGCAGTATTTT.